These 8 T cell receptor beta chains share one sample of origin, sequenced in a study of T cell responses to AZD1222 COVID-19 vaccine. Some clones are missing from TCRdb's copy, which holds only in-frame ones; the method was immunoSEQ multiplex PCR. Of around 130,000 clones in the sample, 93% were seen once. This material consisted of peripheral blood, taken on day 0 of AZD1222 vaccination. Receptors originate from an adult in good health.

This chain's CDR3 is CASSWSSARSEQFF. The CDR3 DNA reads TGTGCCAGCAGTTGGTCGAGTGCAAGAAGCGAGCAGTTCTTC. The rearrangement joins TRBV27 to TRBJ2-1; no firm D call. The CDR3 extends over 14 amino acids. V lost 4 bases to trimming and J lost 10 bases, with 17 bases between them. CDR1 and CDR2 from the germline V gene are MNHEY and SMNVEV (reference sequence).

J is TRBJ2-1 and V is TRBV30; D possibly corresponds to TRBD2 (6 bases). Germline loops: CDR1 GTSNPN, CDR2 SVGIG (reference sequence). The V and J ends lost 1 base and 4 bases respectively, with 17 bases between them. CDR3 size: 16 residues. The CDR3 here is CAWSGPGGRVYNEQFF. For the CDR3, the DNA is TGTGCCTGGAGTGGTCCCGGAGGGCGGGTTTACAATGAGCAGTTCTTC.

The chain is built from TRBV28 and TRBJ1-4, with 10 nucleotides matching TRBD1. The trim removed 5 bases at V and 11 bases at J, leaving 14 bases unmatched. The CDR3 runs 16 residues. In germline, CDR1 is MDHEN, CDR2 SYDVKM. The CDR3 DNA follows: TGTGCCAGCAGTCCGCCCAGGGGACAGGGGTATGGCAAACTGTTTTTT. Translation: CASSPPRGQGYGKLFF.

This chain connects TRBV6-1 to TRBJ1-2; no clear D gene. Trimming removed 2 bases from V and 3 bases from J, with 4 bases in between. The germline CDR1 and CDR2 sequences are MNHNS and SASEGT. The CDR3 has 12 residues. CDR3 loop: CASSETHYGYTF. CDR3 nucleotide sequence: TGTGCCAGCAGTGAAACACACTATGGCTACACCTTC.

The CDR3 here is CSVGGEKASTDTQYF. The CDR3 DNA reads as TGCAGCGTGGGAGGCGAGAAGGCGAGCACAGATACGCAGTATTTT. V usage is TRBV29-1 and J usage is TRBJ2-3, with TRBD2 as a possible D gene (6 bases). The CDR3 totals 15 residues. V was shortened by 6 bases and J by 0 bases, with 16 bases between the two germline ends. CDR1 SQVTM and CDR2 ANQGSEA come from the germline V gene.

The rearrangement uses TRBV19 and TRBJ1-5; the D gene is possibly TRBD1 (5 bases). The V gene lost 5 bases and the J gene lost 9 bases, with 23 bases spanning the gap. Germline values: CDR1 LNHDA, CDR2 SQIVND (reference sequence). The CDR3 spans 16 residues. The CDR3 region is CASSWRQAGTLGPQHF. The CDR3 DNA reads as TGTGCCAGTAGTTGGAGGCAGGCGGGGACTTTGGGGCCCCAGCATTTT.

V is TRBV29-1 and J is TRBJ1-2, with D perhaps matching TRBD1 (6 bases). Germline CDR1 and CDR2: SQVTM and ANQGSEA. This CDR3 is 15 amino acids long. V shed 4 bases and J shed 4 bases, with 19 bases lying between them. The CDR3 region has the DNA TGCAGCGTTGTACAGGAAGGGGGGTTTTTCTATGGCTACACCTTC. The encoded protein is CSVVQEGGFFYGYTF.

The J gene is TRBJ2-1, the V gene TRBV28, with 7 nucleotides matching TRBD1. CDR3 size: 17 residues. V trimming: 6 bases; J trimming: 2 bases; junction bases outside the gene matches: 13. CDR1 and CDR2 from the germline V gene are MDHEN and SYDVKM. The CDR3 here is CASSHPIGQGAYNEQFF. The CDR3 nucleotides are TGTGCCAGCAGCCACCCGATTGGGCAGGGGGCCTACAATGAGCAGTTCTTC.